These 21 T cell receptor beta chains were sequenced from one sample in a study of T cell responses to AZD1222 COVID-19 vaccine. Repertoires were generated with immunoSEQ multiplex PCR, while TCRdb's copy carries only in-frame clones and drops some. The sample comprises some 120,000 clones, around 92% of which are singletons, and less than 4.5% rests with the top ten. The sample in question was peripheral blood, obtained on day 0 of AZD1222 vaccination. The receptors come from an adult in good health.

The rearrangement links TRBV7-2 to TRBJ2-5; TRBD2 agrees at 8 bases. V trimming: 5 bases; J trimming: 5 bases; junction bases outside the gene matches: 16. The CDR3 covers 17 residues. Germline CDR1 SGHTA, CDR2 FQGNSA. As DNA, the CDR3 is TGTGCCAGCAGCACTCCTTCCGGGGGGGCGCGGAGGGAGACCCAGTACTTC. Encoded protein: CASSTPSGGARRETQYF.

The gene calls are TRBV4-2 and TRBJ2-1, with 9 bases identical to TRBD2. This CDR3 is built from 16 residues. The germline V gene has CDR1 LGHNA and CDR2 YNFKEQ. V shed 2 bases and J 0 bases; nucleotides not matched to a gene: 2. DNA for the CDR3: TGTGCCAGCAGCCAAACGACTAGCGGCTCCTACAATGAGCAGTTCTTC. Translating gives CASSQTTSGSYNEQFF.

V usage is TRBV6-1 and J usage is TRBJ2-7; D ambiguous. Trimming removed 2 bases at V and 3 bases at J, with 11 bases between. This CDR3 has 14 amino acids. The germline CDR1 and CDR2 sequences are MNHNS and SASEGT. CDR3 nucleotide sequence: TGTGCCAGCAGTGAAACCCGGGTACTCTACGAGCAGTACTTC. It translates to CASSETRVLYEQYF.

V and J are TRBV5-1 and TRBJ1-5; 9 bases line up with TRBD1. The CDR3 extends over 14 amino acids. The V gene end was trimmed by 1 base and the J gene end by 7 bases; junction bases not matched to a gene: 3. The germline V gene encodes CDR1 SGHRS and CDR2 YFSETQ. The CDR3 spells CASSLTGGQQPQHF. In DNA, the CDR3 is TGCGCCAGCAGCTTGACAGGGGGCCAGCAGCCCCAGCATTTT.

This sequence joins TRBV6-5 and TRBJ2-7; 11 nucleotides align to TRBD2. This CDR3 has 15 residues. After removal of 5 bases from V and 3 bases from J, the junction contained 6 bases not matched to a gene. The germline V gene encodes CDR1 MNHEY and CDR2 SVGAGI. The CDR3 region has the DNA TGTGCCAGCAGTCCCCGGGGGACTAGCGGCTACGAGCAGTACTTC. This encodes CASSPRGTSGYEQYF.

V and J are TRBV28 and TRBJ2-6, with D perhaps matching TRBD1 or TRBD2 (5 bases each). Trimming took 4 bases from V and 2 from J, leaving 15 bases between them. Germline lookup yields CDR1 MDHEN and CDR2 SYDVKM. This CDR3 region has 17 residues. The CDR3 DNA reads TGTGCCAGCAGTTCTGTGAGGGGCTTAGCTGGGGCCAACGTCCTGACTTTC. This encodes CASSSVRGLAGANVLTF.

The V and J genes are TRBV28 and TRBJ1-3; D gene unclear. The CDR3 is made up of 14 amino acids. The germline V gene encodes CDR1 MDHEN and CDR2 SYDVKM. V lost 3 bases and J 1 base, leaving 7 bases between the germline ends. The CDR3: CASSFRRSGNTIYF. CDR3 sequence (DNA): TGTGCCAGCAGTTTCAGGCGGTCTGGAAACACCATATATTTT.

This chain connects TRBV19 to TRBJ2-5; D is possibly TRBD1 or TRBD2 (5 bases each). In germline, CDR1 is LNHDA, CDR2 SQIVND (reference sequence). The CDR3 spans 15 residues. V gave up 6 bases and J gave up 4 bases, with 18 bases separating them. The CDR3 spells CASRLGTRTRETQYF. DNA for the CDR3: TGTGCCAGTAGGTTGGGGACCCGGACCCGAGAGACCCAGTACTTC.

The gene calls are TRBV28 and TRBJ1-1; 9 nucleotides match TRBD1. The CDR3 has 17 amino acids. The J segment lost 1 base and the V segment lost 6 bases, leaving 12 bases of the junction unmatched. The germline CDR1 and CDR2 sequences are MDHEN and SYDVKM. Here the CDR3 reads CASSIATNRGPNTEAFF. Written as DNA, the CDR3 is TGTGCCAGCAGCATCGCGACAAACAGGGGGCCGAACACTGAAGCTTTCTTT.

The chain links TRBV28 to TRBJ2-1; 14 bases are a match to TRBD2. Per the germline V gene, CDR1 is MDHEN and CDR2 is SYDVKM. This CDR3 is 17 amino acids long. V shed 7 bases and J 7 bases; nucleotides not matched to a gene: 12. The CDR3 reads CASTPLVTSGGANEQFF. The CDR3 DNA is TGTGCCAGCACTCCCCTGGTGACTAGCGGGGGGGCGAATGAGCAGTTCTTC.

This chain links TRBV2 with TRBJ1-1; D remains unclear. There are 13 residues in the CDR3. Trimming took 4 bases from V and 0 from J, leaving 6 bases between them. Germline V gene sequence: CDR1 SNHLY, CDR2 FYNNEI. CDR3 nucleotide sequence: TGTGCCAGCAGTGTGCTCATGAACACTGAAGCTTTCTTT. Protein product: CASSVLMNTEAFF.

The chain links TRBV14 to TRBJ1-6, with a weak D call TRBD1 (6 bases). Trimming removed 1 base at V and 6 bases at J, with 16 bases between. This CDR3 has 17 amino acids. CDR1 SGHDN and CDR2 FVKESK come from the germline V gene. In nucleotides, the CDR3 is TGTGCCAGCAGCCAAGTCACAGGGCGACACTTTAATTCACCCCTCCACTTT. This encodes CASSQVTGRHFNSPLHF.

This rearrangement joins TRBV29-1 to TRBJ2-1; no reliable D call. Trimming pared 7 bases from V and 1 base from J, leaving 8 bases between. The V gene's germline CDR1 is SQVTM and CDR2 ANQGSEA. The CDR3 runs to 12 residues. CDR3 region: CSAGWSYNEQFF. CDR3 DNA: TGCAGCGCTGGATGGTCCTACAATGAGCAGTTCTTC.

This CDR3 is CSARTDYGYTF. DNA for the CDR3: TGCAGTGCTAGGACAGACTATGGCTACACCTTC. V usage is TRBV20-1 and J usage is TRBJ1-2; D is possibly TRBD1 (5 bases). V lost 3 bases and J 3 bases, leaving 5 bases between the germline ends. The V gene's germline CDR1 is DFQATT and CDR2 SNEGSKA (reference sequence). This CDR3 comprises 11 residues.

This chain connects TRBV11-2 to TRBJ1-5, with 9 bases matching TRBD1. J gave up 4 bases and V 5 bases, and 3 bases lay outside the gene matches. CDR3 length: 14 amino acids. Germline values: CDR1 SGHAT, CDR2 FQNNGV. This CDR3 is CASSRGQGNQPQHF. The CDR3 DNA sequence: TGTGCCAGCAGCCGGGGACAGGGTAATCAGCCCCAGCATTTT.

This clone has a single count. The V gene is TRBV7-6, the J gene TRBJ2-5; D unresolved. This CDR3 has 15 amino acids. Trimming took off 2 bases at V and 5 bases at J, with 15 bases between the two ends. Looked up from germline, CDR1 is SGHVS and CDR2 is FNYEAQ. CDR3 coding DNA: TGTGCCAGCAGCTTATCTCTGGGCCTCTGGGAGACCCAGTACTTC. This sequence encodes CASSLSLGLWETQYF.

This chain links TRBV27 with TRBJ1-3, with 7 bases aligning to TRBD1. The junction had 4 bases not matched to a gene; V was cut back by 10 bases and J by 4 bases. CDR3 length: 12 amino acids. CDR1 is MNHEY, CDR2 SMNVEV, per germline (reference sequence). This CDR3 is CATWDSGNTIYF. CDR3 DNA sequence: TGTGCCACCTGGGACAGCGGAAACACCATATATTTT.

The chain joins TRBV15 to TRBJ2-7, with D maybe TRBD1 (6 bases). Between the trimmed V and J ends, which lost 5 bases and 1 base, there was a span of 12 bases. This CDR3 is built from 14 residues. Germline V CDR1 and CDR2: LNHNV, YYDKDF (reference sequence). CDR3 loop: CATSEGVISYEQYF. The CDR3 region has the DNA TGTGCCACCAGCGAGGGGGTAATATCCTACGAGCAGTACTTC.

The rearrangement uses TRBV30 and TRBJ2-1; D unresolved. CDR1 and CDR2 (germline): GTSNPN, SVGIG (reference sequence). Deletions cut 3 bases from V and 0 bases from J, with 9 bases between. CDR3 length equals 14 residues. The CDR3 is CAWRESSSYNEQFF. The CDR3 nucleotides read TGTGCCTGGAGGGAGAGTAGCTCCTACAATGAGCAGTTCTTC.

DNA of the CDR3: TGCGCCAGCAGGCACCCAAGCACAGATACGCAGTATTTT. Amino acids: CASRHPSTDTQYF. The V call is TRBV5-1, the J call TRBJ2-3; D ambiguous. This CDR3 has 13 amino acids. The germline V gene encodes CDR1 SGHRS and CDR2 YFSETQ. Trimming left V 5 bases short and J 0 bases short, with 7 bases between.

The chain combines TRBV20-1 with TRBJ1-3; tentatively, D is TRBD1 (6 bases). V shed 3 bases and J shed 0 bases, with 15 bases lying between them. This CDR3 has 16 amino acids. From germline, CDR1 is DFQATT and CDR2 SNEGSKA (reference sequence). CDR3 region: CSASVGQLLSGNTIYF. The DNA for the CDR3 is TGCAGTGCTAGTGTTGGACAGTTGCTCTCTGGAAACACCATATATTTT.